The source of this T cell receptor beta chain is a study of sequential checkpoint blockade in melanoma. Overall study: Patients were randomized 1:1 to nivolumab-then-ipilimumab or ipilimumab-then-nivolumab first-line.

Treatment meaning: randomized to nivolumab then ipilimumab (arm A) or the reverse (arm B). DNA-damaging chemotherapy had not been given to any patient beforehand. Live CD3+CD8+ CD19− CD56− cells were sorted from PBMCs. Assay: immunoSEQ multiplex PCR; the TCRdb copy retains only in-frame clones and omits some. The table has around 25,000 clones, approximately 82% seen once. The material sequenced was CD8+ T cells sorted from blood (inferred from file names), taken from a patient given nivolumab and ipilimumab in sequence. The receptor was derived from a human donor with melanoma.

Here the CDR3 DNA reads TGTGCCAGCAGCTCCCGGCCGGGACTAGCGGGAGGAGGGACCCAGTACTTC. It encodes CASSSRPGLAGGGTQYF. V is TRBV11-2 and J is TRBJ2-5; 15 bases are a match to TRBD2. The CDR3 sequence is 17 residues long. Per germline, CDR1 SGHAT and CDR2 FQNNGV. Trimming at V came to 4 bases and at J to 7 bases, leaving 10 bases not matched to a gene.